A selection of T cell receptor beta chains follows, all from one sample in a study of radiation and T cells in renal cell carcinoma. Produced via immunoSEQ multiplex PCR; TCRdb's table is partial and in-frame only. The sample has tens of thousands of clones, 70% to 85% seen once. The starting material was blood, obtained from a patient whose treatment included radiotherapy and nephrectomy. The receptors derive from a man between 60 and 75 years old with renal cell carcinoma. Both conserved end residues are part of each CDR3. The order of the fields is J gene, clone size, V gene, D gene, CDR3 protein, CDR3 DNA. A D gene is named only where the DNA matches it firmly. A row's size may be missing; if present it is once, few, many or a size class.

J: TRBJ1-1; size: .; V: TRBV5-1; D: .; CDR3: CASSDGDTEAFF; DNA: TGCGCCAGCAGCGATGGGGACACTGAAGCTTTCTTT
J: TRBJ2-7; size: .; V: TRBV11-3; D: .; CDR3: CASSPFTGQRHDDEQYF; DNA: TGTGCCAGCAGCCCCTTCACCGGGCAGAGGCATGACGACGAGCAGTACTTC
J: TRBJ2-1; size: .; V: TRBV6-4; D: .; CDR3: CASGGREYNEQFF; DNA: TGTGCCAGCGGTGGACGGGAGTACAATGAGCAGTTCTTC
J: TRBJ1-4; size: .; V: TRBV19; D: .; CDR3: CASSIYGSEKLFF; DNA: TGTGCCAGTAGTATTTATGGGAGTGAAAAACTGTTTTTT
J: TRBJ1-3; size: .; V: TRBV30; D: .; CDR3: CAWSSVAGNTIYF; DNA: TGTGCCTGGAGTTCAGTGGCTGGAAACACCATATATTTT
J: TRBJ1-5; size: .; V: TRBV28; D: .; CDR3: CASTLPRGLSNQPQHF; DNA: TGTGCCAGCACCTTACCAAGGGGCCTTAGCAATCAGCCCCAGCATTTT
J: TRBJ2-3; size: .; V: TRBV18; D: .; CDR3: CASSLNAAQYF; DNA: TGTGCCAGCTCACTTAACGCGGCGCAGTATTTT
J: TRBJ2-1; size: .; V: TRBV19; D: TRBD2; CDR3: CASSGSGRDEQFF; DNA: TGTGCCAGTAGTGGGAGCGGGAGGGATGAGCAGTTCTTC
J: TRBJ2-1; size: .; V: TRBV20-1; D: .; CDR3: CSAQISDEQFF; DNA: TGCAGTGCTCAGATCTCCGATGAGCAGTTCTTC
J: TRBJ1-5; size: once; V: TRBV19; D: .; CDR3: CASSPSRGVPGVEAQHF; DNA: TGTGCCAGTAGTCCTTCTCGAGGAGTCCCAGGGGTGGAAGCCCAGCATTTT
J: TRBJ2-7; size: few; V: TRBV7-9; D: .; CDR3: CASAAREQYF; DNA: TGTGCCAGCGCCGCCCGGGAGCAGTACTTC
J: TRBJ2-7; size: .; V: TRBV21-1; D: .; CDR3: CASSNNRDRYYEQYF; DNA: TGTGCCAGCAGCAATAACCGGGACAGGTACTACGAGCAGTACTTC
J: TRBJ1-5; size: few; V: TRBV27; D: .; CDR3: CASTLNGRNNQPQHF; DNA: TGTGCCAGCACCCTCAACGGGCGGAACAATCAGCCCCAGCATTTT
J: TRBJ2-1; size: once; V: TRBV5-1; D: TRBD2; CDR3: CASSVAGTSYNEQFF; DNA: TGCGCCAGCAGCGTAGCGGGAACTTCCTACAATGAGCAGTTCTTC
J: TRBJ2-1; size: .; V: TRBV5-4; D: TRBD2; CDR3: CASSLVLAGVRGGEQFF; DNA: TGTGCCAGCAGCTTGGTACTAGCGGGAGTAAGGGGGGGAGAGCAGTTCTTC
J: TRBJ2-3; size: .; V: TRBV27; D: TRBD2; CDR3: CASSLWGTSGRTDTQYF; DNA: TGTGCCAGCAGTTTATGGGGGACTAGCGGGAGAACAGATACGCAGTATTTT
J: TRBJ2-5; size: .; V: TRBV6-6; D: .; CDR3: CASSYLAKKETQYF; DNA: TGTGCCAGCAGTTACCTGGCAAAGAAAGAGACCCAGTACTTC
J: TRBJ1-1; size: many; V: TRBV11-2; D: .; CDR3: CASSRGQYPEAFF; DNA: TGTGCCAGCAGCCGTGGGCAGTATCCTGAAGCTTTCTTT
J: TRBJ2-6; size: once; V: TRBV2; D: .; CDR3: CASSYGANVLTF; DNA: TGTGCCAGCTCATACGGGGCCAACGTCCTGACTTTC
J: TRBJ1-2; size: .; V: TRBV6-5; D: .; CDR3: CASSYSLWTQYGYTF; DNA: TGTGCCAGCAGTTACTCCCTTTGGACACAGTATGGCTACACCTTC
J: TRBJ1-3; size: .; V: TRBV5-4; D: .; CDR3: CASSFPTGGNTIYF; DNA: TGTGCCAGCAGCTTCCCTACAGGAGGAAACACCATATATTTT